The entry below describes one T cell receptor beta chain. The CDR3 extends over 13 amino acids. CDR1 is SGHNT, CDR2 YENEEA, per germline. V was trimmed by 4 bases and J by 1 base, leaving 8 bases between them. The sample belongs to a study of blood T cell repertoires in COVID-19. Turning to the study itself: Samples of COVID-19 (acute and convalescent) were obtained from the United States, Italy and Spain.

Per the original data handling: Estimation of nucleated cell counts was performed using reference gene primer amplification. Measured with immunoSEQ multiplex PCR; TCRdb has only the in-frame clones, and not every one. From that table come the V and J calls and clone size; the DNA was used to work out D and trimming. The repertoire consists of 150,000 to 200,000 clones, with 85% to 90% occurring once and the leading ten covering over 9.5%. This receptor was identified in a woman aged 60-70 years with COVID-19, enrolled during active disease. Sequenced input: peripheral blood. The chain has TRBV11-3 and TRBJ2-7, with no clear D. The CDR3 loop reads CASSSTVSYEQYF. In DNA form, the CDR3 reads TGTGCCAGCAGCTCCACGGTGTCCTACGAGCAGTACTTC.